Each of the 13 T cell receptor beta chains below was sequenced from the same sample in a study of cytomegalovirus exposure and HLA in healthy donors. Primers for the PCR totalled 60 Vbeta and 13 Jbeta. The table came from immunoSEQ multiplex PCR; TCRdb's copy has only in-frame clones and leaves some out. The sample includes roughly 45,000 clones. Sequences were obtained from PBMCs. The origin of the receptors is a young woman in good health and CMV-seronegative.

The chain carries TRBV6-1 and TRBJ1-5; D is perhaps TRBD1 (6 bases). The V gene's germline CDR1 is MNHNS and CDR2 SASEGT. Trimming removed 1 base from V and 4 bases from J, with 11 bases in between. CDR3 length: 15 amino acids. CDR3 sequence: CASSEGWQGNQPQHF. The CDR3 bases are TGTGCCAGCAGTGAAGGCTGGCAGGGGAATCAGCCCCAGCATTTT.

The V and J genes are TRBV5-1 and TRBJ2-1, with 9 bases identical to TRBD2. The ends lost 1 base at V and 5 bases at J; junction bases unmatched: 10. Germline CDR1 reads SGHRS; CDR2 reads YFSETQ. CDR3 size: 17 residues. CDR3 bases: TGCGCCAGCAGCTTGTTGACTAGCGGAATTACCGACAATGAGCAGTTCTTC. Protein: CASSLLTSGITDNEQFF.

The chain recombines TRBV28 with TRBJ1-5; possible D gene TRBD1, 5 bases. V was clipped by 5 bases and J by 4 bases, with 12 bases between them. The length of the CDR3 is 14 residues. Germline CDR1 reads MDHEN; CDR2 reads SYDVKM. The CDR3 coding sequence is TGTGCCAGCAGTCTCAACGGGGGGAATCAGCCCCAGCATTTT. Its translation is CASSLNGGNQPQHF.

The V call is TRBV28, the J call TRBJ1-5, with D uncertain. V lost 5 bases to trimming and J lost 2 bases, with 13 bases between them. The CDR3 is 15 amino acids. The germline gives CDR1 MDHEN, CDR2 SYDVKM. The CDR3 is CASSNLGSGNQPQHF. The DNA for the CDR3 is TGTGCCAGCAGTAACCTGGGTAGCGGCAATCAGCCCCAGCATTTT.

The chain uses TRBV14 and TRBJ2-3; 11 bases agree with TRBD2. Germline lookup yields CDR1 SGHDN and CDR2 FVKESK. Trimming removed 5 bases from V and 10 bases from J; junction bases left unmatched: 14. This CDR3 has 16 residues. The CDR3 DNA is TGTGCCAGCAGCGAAAACCTTAGCGGGAGGGCCCGAGCGCAGTATTTT. Protein product: CASSENLSGRARAQYF.

The chain combines TRBV23-1 with TRBJ1-5, with TRBD1 matching over 7 bases. TRBV23-1 is recorded as an ORF, its role being uncertain. Trimming took 7 bases from V and 4 from J; bases not matched to a gene: 7. This CDR3 region has 14 residues. This chain's CDR3 is CASINPGGNQPQHF. DNA for the CDR3: TGCGCCAGCATCAATCCAGGGGGTAATCAGCCCCAGCATTTT.

The chain has TRBV18 and TRBJ1-1; 7 bases line up with TRBD1. The CDR3 loop spans 14 amino acids. Trimming cost V 6 bases and J 4 bases; bases outside gene matches: 8. Germline assignment: CDR1 KGHSH and CDR2 LQKENI. The CDR3 protein is CASSTTGFRTEAFF. The CDR3 DNA sequence: TGTGCCAGCTCTACGACAGGGTTCCGCACTGAAGCTTTCTTT.

The chain carries TRBV7-9 and TRBJ1-2; D perhaps matches TRBD1 (6 bases). The germline V gene encodes CDR1 SEHNR and CDR2 FQNEAQ (reference sequence). The CDR3 contains 15 residues. V shed 2 bases and J shed 7 bases, with 17 bases lying between them. The CDR3 nucleotides are TGTGCCAGCAGCTTAAGGGGGGCGGGGGCCCTTGGCTACACCTTC. Protein sequence: CASSLRGAGALGYTF.

The J gene is TRBJ1-2, the V gene TRBV30; the match to TRBD1 covers 7 bases. The trim removed 0 bases at V and 2 bases at J, leaving 0 bases unmatched. Germline loops: CDR1 GTSNPN, CDR2 SVGIG (reference sequence). The length of the CDR3 is 13 residues. CDR3: CAWSVTGNYGYTF. CDR3 nucleotide sequence: TGTGCCTGGAGTGTGACAGGGAACTATGGCTACACCTTC. The full variable domain, in which reference TRBV30 and TRBJ1-2 provide the parts outside the CDR3, is SQTIHQWPATLVQPVGSPLSLECTVEGTSNPNLYWYRQAAGRGLQLLFYSVGIGQISSEVPQNLSASRPQDRQFILSSKKLLLSDSGFYLCAWSVTGNYGYTFGSGTRLTVV.

The CDR3 loop reads CASSDETGSQETQYF. The CDR3, as DNA: TGTGCCAGCAGCGACGAGACAGGGTCCCAAGAGACCCAGTACTTC. V usage is TRBV7-9 and J usage is TRBJ2-5; 7 nucleotides match TRBD1. V lost 5 bases to trimming and J lost 1 base; unmatched junction nucleotides: 7. The CDR3 consists of 15 residues. The germline V gene encodes CDR1 SEHNR and CDR2 FQNEAQ (reference sequence).

The J gene is TRBJ2-1, the V gene TRBV14, with D possibly being TRBD2 (5 bases). This CDR3 has 14 amino acids. Germline V gives CDR1 SGHDN, CDR2 FVKESK. V was clipped by 4 bases and J by 7 bases, with 14 bases between them. The CDR3 DNA reads as TGTGCCAGCAGCCGACCGGGGAGAGGAAATGAGCAGTTCTTC. Protein sequence: CASSRPGRGNEQFF.

The chain employs TRBV9 and TRBJ2-5; 10 positions agree with TRBD2. The CDR3 has 15 residues. The germline gives CDR1 SGDLS, CDR2 YYNGEE. Trimming cost V 4 bases and J 4 bases; bases outside gene matches: 7. The CDR3 loop reads CASSPVIAGGETQYF. In nucleotides, the CDR3 is TGTGCCAGCAGCCCAGTAATAGCGGGAGGAGAGACCCAGTACTTC.

The gene calls are TRBV11-3 and TRBJ1-2; D unresolved. CDR1 is SGHNT and CDR2 is YENEEA in the germline V gene. Trimming removed 5 bases at V and 8 bases at J, with 15 bases between. CDR3 length: 13 residues. The CDR3 DNA reads as TGTGCCAGCAGCACGCTACCCGCGGGGGGCTACACCTTC. Translating gives CASSTLPAGGYTF.